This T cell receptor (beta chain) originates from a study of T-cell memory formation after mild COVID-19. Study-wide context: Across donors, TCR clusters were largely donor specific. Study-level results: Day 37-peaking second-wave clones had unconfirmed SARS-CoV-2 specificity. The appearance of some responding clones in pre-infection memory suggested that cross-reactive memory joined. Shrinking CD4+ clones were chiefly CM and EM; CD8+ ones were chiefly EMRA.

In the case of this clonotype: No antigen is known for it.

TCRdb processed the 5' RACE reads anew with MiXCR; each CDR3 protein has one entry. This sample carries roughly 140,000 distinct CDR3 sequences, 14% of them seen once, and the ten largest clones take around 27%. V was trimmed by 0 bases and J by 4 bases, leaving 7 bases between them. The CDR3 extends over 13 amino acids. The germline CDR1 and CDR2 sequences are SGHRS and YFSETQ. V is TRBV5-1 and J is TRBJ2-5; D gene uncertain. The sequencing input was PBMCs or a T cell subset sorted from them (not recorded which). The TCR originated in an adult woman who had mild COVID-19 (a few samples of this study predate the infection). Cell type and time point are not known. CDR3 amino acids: CASSLEATETQYF. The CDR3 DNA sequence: TGCGCCAGCAGCTTGGAGGCAACAGAGACCCAGTACTTC.